This T cell receptor beta chain was documented in a study of immune heterogeneity within non-small cell lung tumors. Per sample, 450 to 600 ng of bulk tumor genomic DNA was the template used. Several biopsies per primary tumor were taken during surgery, spaced as far apart as possible. The study enrolled patients with untreated, newly diagnosed non-small cell lung cancer who underwent curative surgery. The junction had 10 bases not matched to a gene; V was cut back by 7 bases and J by 4 bases. Germline assignment: CDR1 MNHNS and CDR2 SASEGT. The CDR3 consists of 14 residues. TCR beta CDR3 was amplified by multiplex PCR, first round 10 cycles, 32 V and 13 J primers. TCRdb analysed the multiplex PCR reads with MiXCR anew, one entry per CDR3 protein. Of around 6,000 distinct CDR3 sequences detected, about 20% appear once; the ten largest clones hold 14%. This clonotype was counted a few times.

The source is a female donor with non-small cell lung cancer. Sequenced input: lung tumor tissue. This chain joins TRBV6-1 and TRBJ2-7, with TRBD2 identical over 7 bases. In DNA form, the CDR3 reads TGTGCCAGCAACCCTGGGGGGGGGAATTACGAGCAGTACTTC. This codes for CASNPGGGNYEQYF.